Below, one T cell receptor (beta chain) is given with its context. This entry belongs to a study of blood T cell repertoires in COVID-19. Study-level information: From the United States, Italy and Spain came samples of acute and convalescent COVID-19.

Patients at the Seattle site were enrolled during active infection and followed longitudinally. Germline V lookup: CDR1 SGHAT, CDR2 FQNNGV. The CDR3 contains 17 residues. Unmatched junction bases numbered 6, after V lost 0 bases and J lost 5 bases. In the study's own analysis: Estimates of nucleated cell counts were drawn from the amplification of reference gene primers. The assay was immunoSEQ multiplex PCR, and TCRdb's table has in-frame clones only and misses some. V and J calls and clone size come straight from that table; D and trimming were deduced from the DNA. The profile shows about 310,000 clones, around 90% of them singletons.

This chain links TRBV11-2 with TRBJ2-5; 13 positions agree with TRBD2. The sample consisted of peripheral blood. This receptor was identified in a woman in her 40s with COVID-19, enrolled during active disease. This CDR3 is CASSLDFGLAGAETQYF. CDR3 nucleotide sequence: TGTGCCAGCAGCTTAGACTTTGGACTAGCGGGAGCTGAGACCCAGTACTTC.